This TCR beta chain was identified in a study of blood T cell repertoires in COVID-19. Sequencing used immunoSEQ multiplex PCR; TCRdb keeps in-frame clones, though not all of them. The table lists about 220,000 clones, 82% of them singletons. Sequenced sample: peripheral blood. The receptor's source is a woman aged 70 to 79 with COVID-19, enrolled during active disease.

In DNA, the CDR3 is TGTGCCACCAGTGACTCCAGCGGGAGAAGAACAGATACGCAGTATTTT. This sequence encodes CATSDSSGRRTDTQYF. This sequence joins TRBV24-1 and TRBJ2-3; 8 bases are a match to TRBD2. CDR1 and CDR2 (germline): KGHDR, SFDVKD. This CDR3 has 16 amino acids. J gave up 3 bases and V 4 bases, and 8 bases lay outside the gene matches.